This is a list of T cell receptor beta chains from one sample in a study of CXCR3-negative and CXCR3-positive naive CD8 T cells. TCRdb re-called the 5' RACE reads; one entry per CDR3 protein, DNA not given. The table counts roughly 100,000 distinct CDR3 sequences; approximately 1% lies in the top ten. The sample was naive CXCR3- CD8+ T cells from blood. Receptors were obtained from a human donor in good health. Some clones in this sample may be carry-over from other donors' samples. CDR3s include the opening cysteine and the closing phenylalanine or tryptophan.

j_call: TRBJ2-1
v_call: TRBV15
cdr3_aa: CATSRAGLPIGEQFF

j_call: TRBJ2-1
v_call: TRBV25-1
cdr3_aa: CASSARDRGSYNEQFF

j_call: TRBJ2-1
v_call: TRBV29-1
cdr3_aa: CSVEDVGGEEGNNEQFF

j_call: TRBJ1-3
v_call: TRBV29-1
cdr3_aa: CSVGSSSGNTIYF

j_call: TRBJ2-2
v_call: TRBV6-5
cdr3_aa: CASSPRGGDTGELFF

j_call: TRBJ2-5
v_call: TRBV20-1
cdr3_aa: CSAREFGQGGQETQYF

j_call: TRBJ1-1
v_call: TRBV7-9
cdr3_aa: CASSLVDRGNTEAFF

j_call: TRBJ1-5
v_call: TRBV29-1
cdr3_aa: CSAVTGGGQPQHF

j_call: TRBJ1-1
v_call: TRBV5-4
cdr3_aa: CASSLGQGEAFF

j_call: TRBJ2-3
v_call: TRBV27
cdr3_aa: CASTPGAYPDTQYF

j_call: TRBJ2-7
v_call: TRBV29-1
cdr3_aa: CSVRREATEQYF

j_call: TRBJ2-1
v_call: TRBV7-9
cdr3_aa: CASSDGGRAMGEQFF

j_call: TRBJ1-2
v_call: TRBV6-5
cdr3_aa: CASSEDSGAYGYTF

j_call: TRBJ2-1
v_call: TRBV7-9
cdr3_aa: CASSLFGLAGDEQFF

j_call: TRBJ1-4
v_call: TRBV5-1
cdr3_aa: CASSHPERTETPATNEKLFF

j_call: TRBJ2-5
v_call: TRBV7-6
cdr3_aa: CASSLGRVEETQYF

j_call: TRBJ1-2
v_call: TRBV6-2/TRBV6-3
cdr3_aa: CASETGGYGYTF

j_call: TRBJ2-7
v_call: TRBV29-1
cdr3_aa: CSVALRGYEQYF

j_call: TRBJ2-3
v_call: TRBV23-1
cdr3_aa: CASSQSFVYRGSTDTQYF

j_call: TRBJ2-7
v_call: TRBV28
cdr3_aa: CASTGGSGSYEQYF

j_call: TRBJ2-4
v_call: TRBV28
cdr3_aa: CASSSTVKDGPKNIQYF

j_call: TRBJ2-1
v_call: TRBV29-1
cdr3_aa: CSVEGTSGSLSSYNEQFF

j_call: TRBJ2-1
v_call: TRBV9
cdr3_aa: CASSHPGQGQRETPYNEQFF

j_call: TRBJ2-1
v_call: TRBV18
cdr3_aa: CASSPFPVGEFF

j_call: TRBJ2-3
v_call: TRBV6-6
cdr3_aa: CASRSIAGKGSDTQYF

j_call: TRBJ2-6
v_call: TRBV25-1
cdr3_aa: CASSEGRGWRANVLTF

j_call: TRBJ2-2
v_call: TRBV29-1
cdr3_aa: CSVDGSTGELFF

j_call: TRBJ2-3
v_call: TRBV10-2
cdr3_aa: CASSEVAGELTDTQYF

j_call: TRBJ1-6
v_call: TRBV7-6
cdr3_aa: CASSEDRDYSPLHF

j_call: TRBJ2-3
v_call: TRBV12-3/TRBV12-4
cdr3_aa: CASSLGSNTDTQYF

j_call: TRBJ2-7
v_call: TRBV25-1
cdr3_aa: CASSEVKSEQYF

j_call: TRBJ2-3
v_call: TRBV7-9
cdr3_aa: CASSPQLAGGPGTQYF

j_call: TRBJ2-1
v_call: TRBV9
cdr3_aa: CASSEGQSYNEQFF

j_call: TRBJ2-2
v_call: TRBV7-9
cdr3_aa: CASTGPNTGELFF

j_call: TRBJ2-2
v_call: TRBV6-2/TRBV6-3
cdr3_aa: CASSGWGATGELFF

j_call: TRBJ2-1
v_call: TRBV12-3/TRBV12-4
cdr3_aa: CASSPGLAGGNEQFF

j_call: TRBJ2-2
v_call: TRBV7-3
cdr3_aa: CASSLTRHNTPGSCFF

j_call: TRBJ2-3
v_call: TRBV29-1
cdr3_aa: CSVEGGGRAPQYF

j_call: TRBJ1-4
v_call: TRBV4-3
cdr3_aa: CASSPQEWDDWEKLFF

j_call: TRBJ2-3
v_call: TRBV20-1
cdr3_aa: CSASDSEGDTQYF

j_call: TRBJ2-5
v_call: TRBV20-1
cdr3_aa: CSAYDRGEETQYF

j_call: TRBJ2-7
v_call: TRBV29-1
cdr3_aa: CSVEGDRERSYEQYF

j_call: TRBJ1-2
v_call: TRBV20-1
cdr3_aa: CSARYWVDGYTF

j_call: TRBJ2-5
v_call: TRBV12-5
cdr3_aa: CARGLVRGQDGQETQYF

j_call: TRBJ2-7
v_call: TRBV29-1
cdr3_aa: CSVGGSAGGGYEQYF

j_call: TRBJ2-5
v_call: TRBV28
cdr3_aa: CASSWRQGVKETQYF

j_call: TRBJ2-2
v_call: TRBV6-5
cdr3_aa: CASRGGSGRPTGELFF

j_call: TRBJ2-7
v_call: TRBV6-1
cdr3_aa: CASSAGGLSPYEQYF

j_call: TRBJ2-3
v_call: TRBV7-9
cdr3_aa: CASSLRERDKRADTQYF

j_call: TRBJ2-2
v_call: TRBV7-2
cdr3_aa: CASSLPQNTGELFF

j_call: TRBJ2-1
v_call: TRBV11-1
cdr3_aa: CASSLYRTGSNEQFF

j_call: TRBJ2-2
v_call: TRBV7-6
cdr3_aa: CASSPGQGGPHTGELFF

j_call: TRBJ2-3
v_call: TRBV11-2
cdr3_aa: CASSLVPGQYPSTDTQYF